The 10 T cell receptor beta chains presented below share a single source sample, sequenced in a study of shared clonotypes between healthy human individuals. Method: immunoSEQ multiplex PCR; TCRdb's copy keeps in-frame clones and lacks some. The sample has a few million clones, approximately 96% seen once. What was sequenced was naive CD4+ T cells sorted from blood. Sample subset: CD45RA+ positively selected. All receptors come from a young man in good health.

A note on this clone: The sample holds other DNA sequences that translate to the same CDR3. The chain links TRBV7-9 to TRBJ2-3; D gene unclear. CDR1 and CDR2 from the germline V gene are SEHNR and FQNEAQ (reference sequence). The CDR3 has 12 residues. V was pared by 8 bases and J by 2 bases, with 8 bases between. The CDR3 reads CASGGNTDTQYF. The DNA of the CDR3 is TGTGCCAGCGGTGGGAACACAGATACGCAGTATTTT.

The chain carries TRBV7-2 and TRBJ1-6, with 7 bases matching TRBD1. The CDR3 totals 19 residues. The germline V gene encodes CDR1 SGHTA and CDR2 FQGNSA. The V segment lost 5 bases and the J segment 8 bases; nucleotides outside the gene matches: 21. The CDR3 DNA sequence: TGTGCCAGCAGCCTCCGGACAGGAGAAGCCGGGGGTGTTTATTCACCCCTCCACTTT. It specifies CASSLRTGEAGGVYSPLHF.

Points on this clone: This CDR3 is also generated by other DNA sequences in the sample. This rearrangement joins TRBV18 to TRBJ2-5, with a tentative D call TRBD1 (6 bases). The germline V gene has CDR1 KGHSH and CDR2 LQKENI. The CDR3 consists of 15 residues. V was trimmed by 0 bases and J by 1 base, leaving 9 bases between them. CDR3 in DNA: TGTGCCAGCTCACCACCGTCCAGGGGCCAAGAGACCCAGTACTTC. Its translation is CASSPPSRGQETQYF.

In regard to this clone: At one end, the junction sequence differs from germline, possibly due to a read error. V is TRBV7-7 and J is TRBJ2-3; perhaps TRBD2 as D (6 bases). CDR3 length: 14 residues. Looked up from germline, CDR1 is SSHAT and CDR2 is FNYEAQ (reference sequence). DNA of the CDR3: TGTGCTAGCAGTCAAACCGGGGGAGGAGATACGCAGTATTTT. It is translated as CASSQTGGGDTQYF.

This sequence joins TRBV5-1 and TRBJ2-3, with TRBD1 identical over 11 bases. This CDR3 is 15 amino acids long. Per the germline V gene, CDR1 is SGHRS and CDR2 is YFSETQ. V shed 2 bases, J shed 5 bases, and the junction held 4 bases outside the gene matches. CDR3 sequence: CASSFPGQGGDTQYF. In DNA, the CDR3 is TGCGCCAGCAGCTTCCCGGGACAGGGGGGAGATACGCAGTATTTT.

This chain connects TRBV6-5 to TRBJ2-1; 8 bases match TRBD2. The ends lost 8 bases at V and 2 bases at J; junction bases unmatched: 2. The CDR3 loop spans 13 amino acids. In germline, CDR1 is MNHEY, CDR2 SVGAGI. CDR3 residues: CASSGGAYNEQFF. CDR3 nucleotide sequence: TGTGCCAGCTCGGGAGGGGCCTACAATGAGCAGTTCTTC.

The gene calls are TRBV11-3 and TRBJ2-1; D is possibly TRBD1 or TRBD2 (6 bases each). This CDR3 is 12 amino acids long. CDR1 and CDR2 (germline): SGHNT, YENEEA. Between the trimmed V and J ends, which lost 4 bases and 8 bases, there was a span of 9 bases. The CDR3 bases are TGTGCCAGCAGCTCGAGGGGGGATGAGCAGTTCTTC. Residues: CASSSRGDEQFF.

This clone was seen a single time. The rearrangement joins TRBV5-1 to TRBJ1-2; no clear D. V was shortened by 4 bases and J by 8 bases, with 15 bases between the two germline ends. This CDR3 has 13 amino acids. Germline CDR1 reads SGHRS; CDR2 reads YFSETQ. CDR3 bases: TGCGCCAGCAGCCCTGCCGGGAGTGCAGGCTACACCTTC. Its protein is CASSPAGSAGYTF.

This sequence joins TRBV6-5 and TRBJ1-2; D remains unclear. Germline-derived CDR1 and CDR2 are MNHEY and SVGAGI. Trimming stripped 6 bases from V and 6 bases from J, with 20 bases between. This CDR3 spans 15 amino acids. This CDR3 reads CASSPSSYRGDGYTF. The DNA of the CDR3 is TGTGCCAGCAGCCCCTCCAGTTACCGGGGAGATGGCTACACCTTC.

This clone came up once. The chain joins TRBV15 to TRBJ1-5; no clear D. CDR1 LNHNV and CDR2 YYDKDF come from the germline V gene (reference sequence). The CDR3 spans 16 residues. Between the trimmed V and J ends, which lost 0 bases and 0 bases, there was a span of 9 bases. This CDR3 is CATSREAVNSNQPQHF. The CDR3 nucleotides read TGTGCCACCAGCAGAGAGGCAGTGAATAGCAATCAGCCCCAGCATTTT.